This paragraph covers one TCR beta chain sequence. V was pared by 4 bases and J by 1 base, with 7 bases between. This CDR3 has 13 amino acids. The germline gives CDR1 MRHNA, CDR2 SNTAGT. This specimen comes from a study of somatic mutations in cytotoxic T cells in rheumatoid arthritis. Clones were read by immunoSEQ multiplex PCR, and TCRdb kept only the in-frame ones, dropping some. The sample contains roughly 16,000 clones, roughly 77% of which appear only once. The sequence came from an adult with rheumatoid arthritis. The chain recombines TRBV6-4 with TRBJ2-5, with a weak D call TRBD2 (5 bases). The sample taken for sequencing was CD8+ T cells sorted from blood. The CDR3 DNA follows: TGTGCCAGCAGTGGGACTGCCCAAGAGACCCAGTACTTC. This encodes CASSGTAQETQYF.